A single sample gave rise to the 5 T cell receptor beta chains below, sequenced in a study of PD-L1 blockade in urothelial cancer. TCRdb keeps only in-frame clones here, not all; method: immunoSEQ multiplex PCR. Seen here are about 84,000 clones, 82% observed once, and the top ten hold 8% to 9.5%. The sequenced sample was PBMCs, obtained around atezolizumab (anti-PD-L1) treatment. These receptor sequences come from a man in his 70s with urothelial cancer.

The J gene is TRBJ1-2, the V gene TRBV29-1, with D possibly TRBD1 on 6 matching bases. Germline CDR1 reads SQVTM; CDR2 reads ANQGSEA. The CDR3 length is 14 residues. Trimming removed 5 bases at V and 7 bases at J, with 20 bases between. This chain's CDR3 is CSVTPAGVESGYTF. In nucleotides, the CDR3 is TGCAGCGTTACTCCGGCAGGGGTTGAGAGTGGCTACACCTTC.

The chain couples TRBV9 to TRBJ2-1; 7 bases fit TRBD1. Germline V gene lookup returns CDR1 SGDLS and CDR2 YYNGEE. This CDR3 region has 16 residues. Trimming took 3 bases from V and 3 from J; bases not matched to a gene: 9. CDR3 region: CASSAGNRGGYNEQFF. The DNA of the CDR3 is TGTGCCAGCAGCGCCGGGAACAGGGGTGGCTACAATGAGCAGTTCTTC.

The CDR3 is CASSLGGGNEQFF. CDR3 bases: TGTGCCAGCAGCTTAGGAGGGGGCAATGAGCAGTTCTTC. V is TRBV7-9 and J is TRBJ2-1, with D maybe TRBD1 (6 bases). Trimming took 1 base from V and 6 from J, leaving 7 bases between them. Germline V gene data show CDR1 as SEHNR and CDR2 as FQNEAQ (reference sequence). CDR3 length: 13 residues.

The rearrangement uses TRBV2 and TRBJ2-1; D possibly corresponds to TRBD2 (5 bases). V was cut by 6 bases and J by 4 bases, with 13 bases left in between. The V gene's germline CDR1 is SNHLY and CDR2 FYNNEI. The CDR3 contains 14 residues. The CDR3 DNA reads TGTGCCAGCAGGGTTACCGGGAATTACAATGAGCAGTTCTTC. The encoded protein is CASRVTGNYNEQFF.

This clone was seen once. CDR3 nucleotides: TGTGCCAGCAGCGTTAGCGGGAGCTCCTACAATGAGCAGTTCTTC. Translation gives CASSVSGSSYNEQFF. The V and J genes are TRBV7-9 and TRBJ2-1; TRBD2 matches at 9 bases. The CDR3 sequence is 15 residues long. The V and J ends lost 5 bases and 0 bases, in that order; junction bases with no gene match: 2. CDR1 is SEHNR, CDR2 FQNEAQ, per germline (reference sequence).